Sequencing of this T cell receptor (beta chain) was carried out in a study of naive CD8 T cells in extremely preterm neonates. The study, taken as a whole, reports: Preterm infants showed shorter CDR3s, fewer N additions and less trimming than older groups. Compared with all age groups, preterm neonates showed less repertoire richness. CDR3 nucleotide sharing was about 2.7% in preterm, about 0.4% term, around 0.03% children, around 0.01% adults.

The CDR3 sequence is 12 residues long. In germline, CDR1 is SQVTM, CDR2 ANQGSEA. V gave up 5 bases and J gave up 0 bases, with 5 bases separating them. Extremely preterm deliveries at roughly 22-27 weeks of gestation provided the preterm samples. Sorted cells: live naive CD8+ T cells, CD45RA+CCR7+, Annexin V-negative. Some clones are missing from TCRdb's copy, which holds only in-frame ones; the method was immunoSEQ multiplex PCR. The table shows 21,000 or so clones, with 88% occurring only once. Concerning this clone itself: Its antigen is currently unknown.

The sequencing sample was made of naive CD8+ T cells from cord blood. The V and J genes are TRBV29-1 and TRBJ1-3; D ambiguous. This clonotype originated in a boy who was born preterm. CDR3 sequence (DNA): TGCAGCGTTTGGGACTCTGGAAACACCATATATTTT. Amino acids: CSVWDSGNTIYF.